This T cell receptor beta chain was profiled in a study of T-cell memory formation after mild COVID-19. Overall study context: Clustering of TCRs was largely donor specific. General observations from the study: From day 15 to 85, contracting clones were balanced between CD4 and CD8, whereas later expanders leaned toward CD4+.

CDR3 size: 13 residues. Germline CDR1 KGHDR, CDR2 SFDVKD. The V and J ends lost 7 bases and 3 bases, in that order; junction bases with no gene match: 4. About this clonotype itself: Its antigen remains unknown.

Barcoded TCR alpha and TCR beta cDNA libraries with UMIs came from 5'RACE using constant-segment primers. TCRdb fed the 5' RACE reads into MiXCR, producing one record per CDR3 protein. The repertoire holds more than 150,000 distinct CDR3 sequences, with roughly a fifth as singletons. The sample taken for sequencing was PBMCs or a T cell subset sorted from them (not recorded which). The gene calls are TRBV24-1 and TRBJ2-7, with 8 bases aligning to TRBD1. The sequence was collected from an adult woman who had mild COVID-19 (a few samples of this study predate the infection). Cell type and time point are not known. CDR3 protein: CATSEGTGYEQYF. The CDR3 bases are TGTGCCACCAGCGAAGGGACAGGCTACGAGCAGTACTTC.